This TCR beta chain was profiled in a study of T cells in localized non-small cell lung cancer. Broader study findings: Since sequencing was restricted to only one region of the tumor, intratumor heterogeneity remains a possibility. In adjacent lung appeared a median around 56 of the top 100 tumor clones. Longer overall survival accompanied higher blood T cell density.

About this clone: Its specificity is unknown.

Some clones are missing from TCRdb's copy, which holds only in-frame ones; the method was immunoSEQ multiplex PCR. The table lists around 30,000 clones, 94% of them singletons. This specimen consisted of peripheral blood, obtained before any cancer treatment. This TCR derives from a woman aged 40 to 75 with stage I lung adenocarcinoma.

CDR3 in DNA: TGTGCCAGTAGTCCCCGGGGGACAGGGGTTGGCTACACCTTC. This codes for CASSPRGTGVGYTF. The chain employs TRBV19 and TRBJ1-2; 10 positions agree with TRBD1. V was pared by 5 bases and J by 7 bases, with 7 bases of the junction left unmatched. Germline V gives CDR1 LNHDA, CDR2 SQIVND (reference sequence). CDR3 size: 14 residues.